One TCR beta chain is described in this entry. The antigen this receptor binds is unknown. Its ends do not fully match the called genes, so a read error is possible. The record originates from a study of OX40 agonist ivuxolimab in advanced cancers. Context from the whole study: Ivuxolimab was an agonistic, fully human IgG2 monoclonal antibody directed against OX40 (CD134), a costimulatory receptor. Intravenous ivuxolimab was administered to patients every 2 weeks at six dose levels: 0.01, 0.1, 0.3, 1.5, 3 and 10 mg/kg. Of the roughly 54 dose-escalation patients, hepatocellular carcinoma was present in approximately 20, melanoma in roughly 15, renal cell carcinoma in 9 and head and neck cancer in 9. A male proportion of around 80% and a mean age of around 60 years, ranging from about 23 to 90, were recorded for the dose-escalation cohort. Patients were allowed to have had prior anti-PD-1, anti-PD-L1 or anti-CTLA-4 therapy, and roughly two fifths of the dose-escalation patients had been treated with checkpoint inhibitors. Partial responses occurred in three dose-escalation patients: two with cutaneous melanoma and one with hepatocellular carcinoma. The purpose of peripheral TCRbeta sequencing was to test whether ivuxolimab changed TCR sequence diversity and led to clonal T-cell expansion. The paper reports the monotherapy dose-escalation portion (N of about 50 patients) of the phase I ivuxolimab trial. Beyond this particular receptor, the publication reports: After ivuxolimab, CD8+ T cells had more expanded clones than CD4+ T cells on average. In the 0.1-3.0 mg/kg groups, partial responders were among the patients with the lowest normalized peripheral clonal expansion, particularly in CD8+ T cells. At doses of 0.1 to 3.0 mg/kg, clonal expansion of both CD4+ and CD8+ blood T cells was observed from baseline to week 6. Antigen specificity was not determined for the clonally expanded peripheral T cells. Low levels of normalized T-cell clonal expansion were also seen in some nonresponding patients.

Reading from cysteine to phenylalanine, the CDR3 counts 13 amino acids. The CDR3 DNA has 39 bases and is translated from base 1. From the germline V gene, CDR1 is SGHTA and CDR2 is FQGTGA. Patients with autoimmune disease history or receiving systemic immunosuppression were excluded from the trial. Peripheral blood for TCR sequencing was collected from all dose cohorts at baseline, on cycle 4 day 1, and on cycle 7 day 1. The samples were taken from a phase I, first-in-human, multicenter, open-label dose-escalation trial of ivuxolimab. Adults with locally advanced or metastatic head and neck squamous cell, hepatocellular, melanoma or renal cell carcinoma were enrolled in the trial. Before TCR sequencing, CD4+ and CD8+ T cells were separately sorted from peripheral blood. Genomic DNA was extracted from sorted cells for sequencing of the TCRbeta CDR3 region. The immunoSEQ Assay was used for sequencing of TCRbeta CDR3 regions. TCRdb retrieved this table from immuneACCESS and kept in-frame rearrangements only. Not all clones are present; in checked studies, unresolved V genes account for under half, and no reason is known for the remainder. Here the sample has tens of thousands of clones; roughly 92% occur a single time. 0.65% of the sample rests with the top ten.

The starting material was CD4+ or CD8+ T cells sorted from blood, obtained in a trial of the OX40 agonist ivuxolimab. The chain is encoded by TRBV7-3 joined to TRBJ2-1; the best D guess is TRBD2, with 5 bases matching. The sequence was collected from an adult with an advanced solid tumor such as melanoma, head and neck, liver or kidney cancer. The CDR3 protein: CASSELPRLPIIF. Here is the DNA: TGTGCCAGCAGCGAATTGCCGAGACTACCAATCATCTTC.